Reported below is one T cell receptor beta chain. The antigen remains unidentified. 60 Vbeta and 13 Jbeta primers were used in PCR. Here immunoSEQ multiplex PCR was the method, and the copy in TCRdb shows in-frame clones only, minus some. The data contain 150,000 to 200,000 clones, about 79% of them seen just once; the ten biggest clones take up 0.098%. This record comes from a study of cytomegalovirus exposure and HLA in healthy donors. The study, taken as a whole, reports: Later analysis showed most CMV-associated TCR beta chains appearing HLA-restricted.

Germline CDR1 and CDR2: MNHEY and SVGAGI. V shed 5 bases, J shed 7 bases, and the junction held 10 bases outside the gene matches. The CDR3 covers 14 residues. Sequencing input: PBMCs. This TCR derives from a boy aged 2 to 10 in good health and CMV-seronegative. The rearrangement joins TRBV6-5 to TRBJ1-2; 7 positions match TRBD1. The CDR3 protein is CASSLIQGDGGYTF. In DNA form, the CDR3 reads TGTGCCAGCAGTCTGATCCAGGGGGACGGTGGCTACACCTTC.